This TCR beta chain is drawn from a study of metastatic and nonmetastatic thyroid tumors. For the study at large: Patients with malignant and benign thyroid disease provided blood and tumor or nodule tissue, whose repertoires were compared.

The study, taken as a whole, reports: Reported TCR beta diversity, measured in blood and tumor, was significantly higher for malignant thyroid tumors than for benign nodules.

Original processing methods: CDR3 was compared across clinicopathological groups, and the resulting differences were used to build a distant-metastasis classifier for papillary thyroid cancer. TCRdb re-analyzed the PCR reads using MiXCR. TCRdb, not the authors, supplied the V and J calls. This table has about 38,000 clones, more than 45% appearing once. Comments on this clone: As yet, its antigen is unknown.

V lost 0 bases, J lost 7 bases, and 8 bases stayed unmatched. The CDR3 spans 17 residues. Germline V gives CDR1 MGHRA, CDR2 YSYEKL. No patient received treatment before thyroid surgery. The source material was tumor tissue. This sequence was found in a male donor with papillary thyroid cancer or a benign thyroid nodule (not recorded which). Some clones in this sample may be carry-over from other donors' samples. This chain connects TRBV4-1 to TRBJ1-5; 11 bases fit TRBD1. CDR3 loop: CASSQDHGQGARQPQHF. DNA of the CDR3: TGCGCCAGCAGCCAAGACCATGGACAGGGGGCACGCCAGCCCCAGCATTTT.